The 9 T cell receptor beta chains below all came from one sample that was sequenced in a study of blood T cells in healthy people across ages. Primed by a sample-barcoded 5' primer and a J-beta primer mix, a second PCR proceeded for about 7 to 11 cycles. TCRdb reprocessed the 5' RACE reads via MiXCR and lists one record per CDR3 protein. The data show 900,000 to 950,000 distinct CDR3 sequences, around 29% seen once. These records were also assigned to another study, of T cells of mothers and their children.

The sequenced material came from blood. These receptor sequences come from a woman between 35 and 50 years old in good health.

The V gene is TRBV12-3 or TRBV12-4, the J gene TRBJ2-4; D may be TRBD2 (5 bases). Trimming took off 3 bases at V and 13 bases at J, with 25 bases between the two ends. This CDR3 spans 16 amino acids. This CDR3 reads CASSFSSGFSSGEQYF. CDR3 nucleotide sequence: TGTGCCAGCAGTTTTTCGTCGGGATTTAGCAGTGGTGAGCAGTACTTC.

CDR3 bases: TGTGCCAGGTCCGGAGGGAAGAGGTCCTACAATGAGCAGTTCTTC. Its protein product is CARSGGKRSYNEQFF. The chain uses TRBV7-3 and TRBJ2-1; the D gene is possibly TRBD2 (6 bases). The CDR3 contains 15 residues. Germline values: CDR1 SGHTA, CDR2 FQGTGA. Trimming left V 9 bases short and J 1 base short, with 16 bases between.

V is TRBV6-4 and J is TRBJ2-3, with D perhaps TRBD2 (5 bases). V lost 7 bases, J lost 10 bases, and 15 bases lay in between. Germline CDR1 reads MRHNA; CDR2 reads SNTAGT. There are 12 residues in the CDR3. The CDR3 DNA follows: TGTGCCAGCACGGGGAGTCGAGTTGCGCAGTATTTT. Translation: CASTGSRVAQYF.

The rearrangement links TRBV5-1 to TRBJ2-2; 7 bases fit TRBD1. V shed 3 bases and J 7 bases; nucleotides not matched to a gene: 9. This CDR3 has 15 amino acids. Germline CDR1 is SGHRS and CDR2 is YFSETQ. Written as DNA, the CDR3 is TGCGCCAGCAGCTCGGAGACAGGGTACGGCGGGGAGCTGTTTTTT. This sequence encodes CASSSETGYGGELFF. The full variable domain, in which reference TRBV5-1 and TRBJ2-2 provide the parts outside the CDR3, is KAGVTQTPRYLIKTRGQQVTLSCSPISGHRSVSWYQQTPGQGLQFLFEYFSETQRNKGNFPGRFSGRQFSNSRSEMNVSTLELGDSALYLCASSSETGYGGELFFGEGSRLTVL.

In this sample, this clonotype turned up a few times. The chain couples TRBV6-5 to TRBJ2-2; 10 bases are shared with TRBD1. Trimming cost V 0 bases and J 7 bases; bases outside gene matches: 5. Looked up from germline, CDR1 is MNHEY and CDR2 is SVGAGI. The CDR3 has 16 amino acids. The CDR3 nucleotides are TGTGCCAGCAGTTACTCCGGGACAGGGGTTCACGGGGAGCTGTTTTTT. This encodes CASSYSGTGVHGELFF.

This clonotype was seen many times. The chain couples TRBV6-6 to TRBJ2-3, with 9 bases fitting TRBD1. Trimming cost V 4 bases and J 3 bases; bases outside gene matches: 8. Germline V gene data show CDR1 as MNHNY and CDR2 as SVGAGI (reference sequence). The CDR3 is made up of 16 amino acids. The CDR3 DNA sequence: TGTGCCAGCAGTTTACAGACAGGGGGTGGAACAGATACGCAGTATTTT. Protein product: CASSLQTGGGTDTQYF.

The table lists this clonotype with many counts. CDR3 amino acids: CASSQGQGAQSGANVLTF. CDR3 coding DNA: TGTGCCAGCAGCCAAGGACAGGGGGCGCAATCTGGGGCCAACGTCCTGACTTTC. V is TRBV7-2 and J is TRBJ2-6, with TRBD1 matching 11 bases. The J segment lost 1 base and the V segment lost 5 bases, leaving 7 bases of the junction unmatched. Germline CDR1 and CDR2: SGHTA and FQGNSA. This CDR3 is 18 amino acids long.

The table lists this clonotype with a count of one. V usage is TRBV29-1 and J usage is TRBJ2-5; 10 bases line up with TRBD2. The junction had 2 bases not matched to a gene; V was cut back by 5 bases and J by 2 bases. Germline V gives CDR1 SQVTM, CDR2 ANQGSEA. The CDR3 contains 13 residues. The CDR3 reads CSVRTSGQETQYF. The CDR3 coding sequence is TGCAGCGTTCGGACTAGCGGTCAAGAGACCCAGTACTTC.

The chain joins TRBV25-1 to TRBJ2-7; no definite D call. The length of the CDR3 is 14 residues. Trimming removed 3 bases from V and 0 bases from J, with 9 bases in between. CDR1 and CDR2 from the germline V gene are MGHDK and SYGVNS. This CDR3 reads CASSDPRTSYEQYF. CDR3 nucleotides: TGTGCCAGCAGTGACCCTCGGACCTCCTACGAGCAGTACTTC.